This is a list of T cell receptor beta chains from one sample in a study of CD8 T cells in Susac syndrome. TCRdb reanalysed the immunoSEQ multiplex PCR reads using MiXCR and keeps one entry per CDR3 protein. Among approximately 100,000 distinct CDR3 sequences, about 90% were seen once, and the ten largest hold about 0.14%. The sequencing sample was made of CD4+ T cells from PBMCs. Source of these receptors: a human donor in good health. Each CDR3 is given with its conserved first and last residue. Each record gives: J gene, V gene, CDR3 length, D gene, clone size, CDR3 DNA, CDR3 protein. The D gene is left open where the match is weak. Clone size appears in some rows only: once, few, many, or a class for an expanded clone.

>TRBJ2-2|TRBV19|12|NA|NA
TGTGCCAGTAGGCTACACACCGGGGAGCTGTTTTTT
CASRLHTGELFF
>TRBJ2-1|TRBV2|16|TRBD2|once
TGTGCCAGCAGTGAAGGTCTAGCGGGAGGCCCCGGCGAGCAGTTCTTC
CASSEGLAGGPGEQFF
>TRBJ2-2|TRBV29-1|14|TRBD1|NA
TGCAGCGCTAGACAGGGGGCTACCACCGGGGAGCTGTTTTTT
CSARQGATTGELFF
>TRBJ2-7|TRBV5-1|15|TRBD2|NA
TGCGCCAGCAGCCTTGAGGCTAGCGGGAGGGGTGAGCAGTACTTC
CASSLEASGRGEQYF
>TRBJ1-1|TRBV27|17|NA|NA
TGTGCCAGCAGTTTCATCAACCGGGGACCACGGAACACTGAAGCTTTCTTT
CASSFINRGPRNTEAFF
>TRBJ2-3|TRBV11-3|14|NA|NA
TGTGCCAGCAGCTTATCGCGGGTCACAGATACGCAGTATTTT
CASSLSRVTDTQYF
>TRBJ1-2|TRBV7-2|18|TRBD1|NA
TGTGCCAGCAGCTTAACGAGAGCCTGGACAGGGGGAAACTATGGCTACACCTTC
CASSLTRAWTGGNYGYTF
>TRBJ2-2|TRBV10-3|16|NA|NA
TGTGCCATCAGTGAGTCGGGGGACCTGAACACCGGGGAGCTGTTTTTT
CAISESGDLNTGELFF
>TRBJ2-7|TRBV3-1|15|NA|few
TGTGCCAGCAGCCAAGCGGTGGGGAGCTCCTACGAGCAGTACTTC
CASSQAVGSSYEQYF
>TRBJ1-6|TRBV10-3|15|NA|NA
TGTGCCATCAGTGATTGGACGGGCCCATACTCACCCCTCCACTTT
CAISDWTGPYSPLHF
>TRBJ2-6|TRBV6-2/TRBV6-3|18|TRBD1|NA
TGTGCCAGCCGACCGCTGGGACAGGGCACAGCTGGGGCCAACGTCCTGACTTTC
CASRPLGQGTAGANVLTF
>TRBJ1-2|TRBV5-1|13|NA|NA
TGCGCCAGCAGTACCGGAAGACTCTATGGCTACACCTTC
CASSTGRLYGYTF
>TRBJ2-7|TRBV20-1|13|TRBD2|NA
TGCAGTGCTACTACTAGCGGAAACTACGAGCAGTACTTC
CSATTSGNYEQYF
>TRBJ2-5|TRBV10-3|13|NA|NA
TGTGCCATCAGTGACCCGCGGCAAGAGACCCAGTACTTC
CAISDPRQETQYF
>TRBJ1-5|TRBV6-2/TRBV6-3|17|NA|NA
TGTGCCAGCAGTTACTCGGGGGGCATCCTGGAAGGTCAGCCCCAGCATTTT
CASSYSGGILEGQPQHF
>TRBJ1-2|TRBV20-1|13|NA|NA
TGCAGTGCTAGAGATCATCGAGACTATGGCTACACCTTC
CSARDHRDYGYTF
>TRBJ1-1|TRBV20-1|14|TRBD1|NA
TGCAGTGCTAGAAAGGGACAGGGGAGCACTGAAGCTTTCTTT
CSARKGQGSTEAFF
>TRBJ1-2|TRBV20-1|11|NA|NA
TGCAGTGCTAGCAACAGGCCTGGCTACACCTTC
CSASNRPGYTF
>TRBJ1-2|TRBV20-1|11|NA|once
TGCAGTGCTTCCCTCACTAGTGGCTACACCTTC
CSASLTSGYTF
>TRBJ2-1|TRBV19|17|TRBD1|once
TGTGCCAGTAGTCCCTACCCGGGACAGGGGTTCTACAATGAGCAGTTCTTC
CASSPYPGQGFYNEQFF
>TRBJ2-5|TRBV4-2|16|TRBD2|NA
TGTGCCAGCAGCCAGGGAGGACTAGCCGGGGGAGAGACCCAGTACTTC
CASSQGGLAGGETQYF
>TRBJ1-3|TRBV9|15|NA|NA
TGTGCCAGCAGCGTAAGCGGGGACTCTGGAAACACCATATATTTT
CASSVSGDSGNTIYF
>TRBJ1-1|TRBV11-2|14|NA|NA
TGTGCCAGCAGCTCCACTCAGGGGTACACTGAAGCTTTCTTT
CASSSTQGYTEAFF
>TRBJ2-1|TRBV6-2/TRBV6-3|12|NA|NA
TGTGCCAGCAGGAACAGGCGTGATGAGCAGTTCTTC
CASRNRRDEQFF
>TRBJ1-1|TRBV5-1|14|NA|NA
TGCGCCAGCAGCCTATCAGGGTGGAACACTGAAGCTTTCTTT
CASSLSGWNTEAFF
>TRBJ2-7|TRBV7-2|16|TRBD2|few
TGTGCCAGCAGCTTAGCAGGACTAGCGGGAGGGGACGAGCAGTACTTC
CASSLAGLAGGDEQYF
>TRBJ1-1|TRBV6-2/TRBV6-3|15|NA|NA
TGTGCCAGCAGTTACTCAGGCAGGGTTGGGGCTGAAGCTTTCTTT
CASSYSGRVGAEAFF
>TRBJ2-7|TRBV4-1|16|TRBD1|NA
TGCGCCAGCAGCCAAGGGGGGACAGGGGACGGCTACGAGCAGTACTTC
CASSQGGTGDGYEQYF
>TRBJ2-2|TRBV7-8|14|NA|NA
TGTGCCAGCAGCCCAAGACTCAACACCGGGGAGCTGTTTTTT
CASSPRLNTGELFF
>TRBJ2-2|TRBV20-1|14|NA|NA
TGCAGTGCTGGTGCGGGGAGACGCACCGGGGAGCTGTTTTTT
CSAGAGRRTGELFF
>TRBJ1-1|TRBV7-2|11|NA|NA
TGTGCCAGCAGCCCCCAGGCTGAAGCTTTCTTT
CASSPQAEAFF
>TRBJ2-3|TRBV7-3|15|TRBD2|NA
TGTGCCAGCAGCTCCCCGGGACTAGGGGCAGATACGCAGTATTTT
CASSSPGLGADTQYF
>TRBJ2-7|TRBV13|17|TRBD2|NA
TGTGCCAGCAGCTTAGGCCGGGGCGGGGGAGGCTCCTACGAGCAGTACTTC
CASSLGRGGGGSYEQYF
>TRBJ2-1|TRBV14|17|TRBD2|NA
TGTGCCAGCAGCCAGGGACTAGCGGGAGGTCGGTACAATGAGCAGTTCTTC
CASSQGLAGGRYNEQFF
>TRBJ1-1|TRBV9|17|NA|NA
TGTGCCAGCAGCGGAAGCACGCATAGAGGGGGGAACACTGAAGCTTTCTTT
CASSGSTHRGGNTEAFF
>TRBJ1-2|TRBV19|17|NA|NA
TGTGCCAGTAGTATAGTAGGGACTCAACGAAGGAGCTATGGCTACACCTTC
CASSIVGTQRRSYGYTF
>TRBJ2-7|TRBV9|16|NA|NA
TGTGCCAGCAGCGTAGAGCCGGAGCCAAATCGGTACGAGCAGTACTTC
CASSVEPEPNRYEQYF
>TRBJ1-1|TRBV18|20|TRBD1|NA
TGTGCCAGCTCACCAGATGATAATTATGAGGGGGCGCTTAGGAACACTGAAGCTTTCTTT
CASSPDDNYEGALRNTEAFF
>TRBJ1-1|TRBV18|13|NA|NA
TGTGCCAGCTCATCCACAGGGAACACTGAAGCTTTCTTT
CASSSTGNTEAFF
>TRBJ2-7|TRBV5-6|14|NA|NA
TGTGCCAGCAGTCTATTCGGGACCGTCTACGAGCAGTACTTC
CASSLFGTVYEQYF
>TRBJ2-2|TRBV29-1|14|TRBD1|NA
TGCAGCGTTGCAGCAAACCAGGGGGCCGGGGAGCTGTTTTTT
CSVAANQGAGELFF
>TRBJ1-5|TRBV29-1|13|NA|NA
TGCAGCGTTTCGCTGGGGGTTGATCAGCCCCAGCATTTT
CSVSLGVDQPQHF
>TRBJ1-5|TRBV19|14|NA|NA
TGTGCCAGTAGTACCCCCCCGGACCGGGGGCCCCAGCATTTT
CASSTPPDRGPQHF
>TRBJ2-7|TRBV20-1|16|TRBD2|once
TGCAGTGCTAGAGTAGTGGTGACTAGCGCAGCCTACGAGCAGTACTTC
CSARVVVTSAAYEQYF
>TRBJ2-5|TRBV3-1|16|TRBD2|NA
TGTGCCAGCAGCCTCTTATGGGGGGGGATTCAAGAGACCCAGTACTTC
CASSLLWGGIQETQYF
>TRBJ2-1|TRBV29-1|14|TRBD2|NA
TGCAGCGTTGCAAGGACTAGCGTCTACAATGAGCAGTTCTTC
CSVARTSVYNEQFF
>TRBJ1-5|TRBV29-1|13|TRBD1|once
TGCAGCGTGGCACAGGGGATCAATCAGCCCCAGCATTTT
CSVAQGINQPQHF
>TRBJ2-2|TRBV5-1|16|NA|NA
TGCGCCAGCAGCTCCGAAATCGGGGTTCCGCCCGGGGAGCTGTTTTTT
CASSSEIGVPPGELFF